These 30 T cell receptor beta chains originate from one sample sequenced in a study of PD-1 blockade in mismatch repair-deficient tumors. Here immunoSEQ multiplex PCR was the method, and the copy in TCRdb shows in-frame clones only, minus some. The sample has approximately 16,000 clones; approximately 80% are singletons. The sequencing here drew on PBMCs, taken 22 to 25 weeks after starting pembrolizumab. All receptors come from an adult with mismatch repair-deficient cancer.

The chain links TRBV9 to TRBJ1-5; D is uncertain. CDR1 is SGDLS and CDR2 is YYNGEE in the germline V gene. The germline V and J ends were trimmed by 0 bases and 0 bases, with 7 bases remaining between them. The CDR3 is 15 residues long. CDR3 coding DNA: TGTGCCAGCAGCGTAGGAGTAAATAGCAATCAGCCCCAGCATTTT. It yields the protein CASSVGVNSNQPQHF.

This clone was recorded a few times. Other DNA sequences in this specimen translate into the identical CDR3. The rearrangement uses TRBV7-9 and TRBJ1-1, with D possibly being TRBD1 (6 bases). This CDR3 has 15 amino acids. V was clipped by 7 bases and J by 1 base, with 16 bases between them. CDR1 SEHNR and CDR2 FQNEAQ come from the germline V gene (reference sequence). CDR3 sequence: CASTRGGNSNTEAFF. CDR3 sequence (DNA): TGTGCCAGCACAAGGGGGGGGAATTCGAACACTGAAGCTTTCTTT.

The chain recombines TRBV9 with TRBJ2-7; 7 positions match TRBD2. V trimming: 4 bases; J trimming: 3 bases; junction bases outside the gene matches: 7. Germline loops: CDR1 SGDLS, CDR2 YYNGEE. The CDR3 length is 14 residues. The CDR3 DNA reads TGTGCCAGCAGCCCCTGGACTAGGTTCTACGAGCAGTACTTC. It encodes CASSPWTRFYEQYF.

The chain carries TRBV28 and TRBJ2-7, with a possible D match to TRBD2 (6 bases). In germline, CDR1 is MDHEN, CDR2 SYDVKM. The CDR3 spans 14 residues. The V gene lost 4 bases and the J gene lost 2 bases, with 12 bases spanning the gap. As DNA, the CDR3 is TGTGCCAGCAGTTATGCGGGAACGGCCTACGAGCAGTACTTC. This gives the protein CASSYAGTAYEQYF.

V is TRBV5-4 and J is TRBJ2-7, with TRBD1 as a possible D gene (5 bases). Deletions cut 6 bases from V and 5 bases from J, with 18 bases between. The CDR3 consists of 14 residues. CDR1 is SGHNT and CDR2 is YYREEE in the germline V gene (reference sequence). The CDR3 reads CASNLWGSPNEQYF. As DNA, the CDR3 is TGTGCCAGCAACCTATGGGGCTCCCCGAACGAGCAGTACTTC.

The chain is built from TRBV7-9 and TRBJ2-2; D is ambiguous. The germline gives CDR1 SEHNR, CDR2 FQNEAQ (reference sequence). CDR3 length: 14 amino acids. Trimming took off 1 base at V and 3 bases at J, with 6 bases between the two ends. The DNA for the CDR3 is TGTGCCAGCAGCTTAGTCGGGTACACCGGGGAGCTGTTTTTT. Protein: CASSLVGYTGELFF.

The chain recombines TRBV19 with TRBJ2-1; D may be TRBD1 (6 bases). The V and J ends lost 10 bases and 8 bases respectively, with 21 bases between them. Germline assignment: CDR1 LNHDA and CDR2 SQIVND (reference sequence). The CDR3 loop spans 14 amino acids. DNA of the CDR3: TGTGCCAACCTGGGGGCTAAAGTGGGCGATGAGCAGTTCTTC. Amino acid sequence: CANLGAKVGDEQFF.

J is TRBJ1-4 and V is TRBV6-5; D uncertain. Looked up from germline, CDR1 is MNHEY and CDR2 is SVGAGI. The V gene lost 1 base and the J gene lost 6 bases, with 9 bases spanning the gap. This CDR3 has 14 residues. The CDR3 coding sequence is TGTGCCAGCAGTTACTATGGAGGCGATGAAAAACTGTTTTTT. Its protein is CASSYYGGDEKLFF.

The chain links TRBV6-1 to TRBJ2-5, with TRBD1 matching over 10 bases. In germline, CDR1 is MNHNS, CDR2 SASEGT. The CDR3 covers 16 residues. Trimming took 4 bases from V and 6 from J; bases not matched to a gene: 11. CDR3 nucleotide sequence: TGTGCCAGCAGTGCGTCTGAGGGGACAGGGGCGCAGACCCAGTACTTC. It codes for CASSASEGTGAQTQYF.

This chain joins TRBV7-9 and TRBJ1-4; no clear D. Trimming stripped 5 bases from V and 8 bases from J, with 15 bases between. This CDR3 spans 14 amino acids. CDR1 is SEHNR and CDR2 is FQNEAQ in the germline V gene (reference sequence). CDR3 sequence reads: CASSPRAEGEKLFF. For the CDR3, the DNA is TGTGCCAGCAGCCCCCGGGCCGAGGGAGAAAAACTGTTTTTT.

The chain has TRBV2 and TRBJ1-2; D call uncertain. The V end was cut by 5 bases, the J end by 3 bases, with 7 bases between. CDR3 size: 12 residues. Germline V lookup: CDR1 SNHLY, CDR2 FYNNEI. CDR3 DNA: TGTGCCAGCAGTTCCGGGTACTATGGCTACACCTTC. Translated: CASSSGYYGYTF.

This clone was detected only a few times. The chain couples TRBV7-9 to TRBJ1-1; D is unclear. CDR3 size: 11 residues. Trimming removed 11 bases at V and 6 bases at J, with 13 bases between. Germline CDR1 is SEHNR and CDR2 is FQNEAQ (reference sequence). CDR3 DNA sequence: TGTGCCGGAACTAACCGGGCTGAAGCTTTCTTT. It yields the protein CAGTNRAEAFF.

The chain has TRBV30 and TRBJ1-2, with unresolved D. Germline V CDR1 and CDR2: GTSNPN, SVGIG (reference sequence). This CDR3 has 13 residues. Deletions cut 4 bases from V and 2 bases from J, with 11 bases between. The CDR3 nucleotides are TGTGCCTGGAAAATACCGGGAAACTATGGCTACACCTTC. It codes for CAWKIPGNYGYTF.

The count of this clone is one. In DNA form, the CDR3 reads TGCGCCAGCAGCTTGGGACTTTTGCGGGATGCGAAGGCAGATACGCAGTATTTT. Amino acid sequence: CASSLGLLRDAKADTQYF. The genes are TRBV5-1 and TRBJ2-3; D is possibly TRBD2 (6 bases). The CDR3 totals 18 residues. V dropped 0 bases and J dropped 4 bases, with 21 bases sitting between them. Germline V CDR1 and CDR2: SGHRS, YFSETQ.

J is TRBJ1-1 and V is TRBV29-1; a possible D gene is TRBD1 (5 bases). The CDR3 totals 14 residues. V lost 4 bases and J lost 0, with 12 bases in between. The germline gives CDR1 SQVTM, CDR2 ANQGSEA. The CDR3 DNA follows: TGCAGCGTTGTGCTGGGGGGAATGAACACTGAAGCTTTCTTT. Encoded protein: CSVVLGGMNTEAFF.

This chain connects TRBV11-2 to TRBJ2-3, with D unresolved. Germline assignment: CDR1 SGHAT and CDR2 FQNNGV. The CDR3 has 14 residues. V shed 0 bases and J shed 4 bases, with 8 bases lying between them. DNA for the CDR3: TGTGCCAGCAGCTTAGATGTTGCAGCAGATACGCAGTATTTT. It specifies CASSLDVAADTQYF.

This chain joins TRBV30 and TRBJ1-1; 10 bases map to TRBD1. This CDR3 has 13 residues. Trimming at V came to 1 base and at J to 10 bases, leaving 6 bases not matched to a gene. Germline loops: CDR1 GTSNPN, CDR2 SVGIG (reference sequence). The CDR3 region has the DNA TGTGCCTGGAGTGAGACTGACAGGGGGCCAGCTTTCTTT. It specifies CAWSETDRGPAFF.

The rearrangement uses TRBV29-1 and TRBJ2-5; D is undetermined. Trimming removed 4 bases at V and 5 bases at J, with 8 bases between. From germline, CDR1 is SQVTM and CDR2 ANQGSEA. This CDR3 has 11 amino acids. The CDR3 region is CSVAPGETQYF. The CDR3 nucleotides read TGCAGCGTTGCACCCGGGGAGACCCAGTACTTC. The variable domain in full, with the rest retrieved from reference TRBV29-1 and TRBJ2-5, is SAVISQKPSRDICQRGTSLTIQCQVDSQVTMMFWYRQQPGQSLTLIATANQGSEATYESGFVIDKFPISRPNLTFSTLTVSNMSPEDSSIYLCSVAPGETQYFGPGTRLLVL.

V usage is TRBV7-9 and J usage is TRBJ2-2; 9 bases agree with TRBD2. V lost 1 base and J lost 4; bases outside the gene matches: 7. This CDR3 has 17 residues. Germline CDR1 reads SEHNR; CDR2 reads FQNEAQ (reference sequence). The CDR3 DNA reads TGTGCCAGCAGCTTAGTTCCGGGACTAGCCTTCACCGGGGAGCTGTTTTTT. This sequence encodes CASSLVPGLAFTGELFF.

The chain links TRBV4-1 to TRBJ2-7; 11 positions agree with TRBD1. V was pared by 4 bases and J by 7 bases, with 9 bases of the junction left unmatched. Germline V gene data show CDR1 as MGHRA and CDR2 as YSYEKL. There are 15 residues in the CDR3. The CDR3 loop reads CASSPRTGGGFEQYF. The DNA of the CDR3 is TGCGCCAGCAGCCCACGGACAGGGGGCGGGTTTGAGCAGTACTTC.

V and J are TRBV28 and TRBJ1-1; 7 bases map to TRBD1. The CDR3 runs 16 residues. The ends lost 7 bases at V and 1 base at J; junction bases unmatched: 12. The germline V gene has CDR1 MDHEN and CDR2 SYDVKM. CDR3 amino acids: CASTPIQGKPNTEAFF. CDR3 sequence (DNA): TGTGCCAGCACCCCGATACAGGGGAAGCCGAACACTGAAGCTTTCTTT. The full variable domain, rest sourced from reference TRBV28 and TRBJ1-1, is DVKVTQSSRYLVKRTGEKVFLECVQDMDHENMFWYRQDPGLGLRLIYFSYDVKMKEKGDIPEGYSVSREKKERFSLILESASTNQTSMYLCASTPIQGKPNTEAFFGQGTRLTVV.

CDR3 in amino acids: CASSQQANEKLFF. DNA of the CDR3: TGTGCCAGCAGCCAACAGGCTAATGAAAAACTGTTTTTT. The V gene is TRBV14, the J gene TRBJ1-4, with D hard to call. V shed 2 bases and J shed 3 bases, with 4 bases lying between them. Looked up from germline, CDR1 is SGHDN and CDR2 is FVKESK. CDR3 size: 13 residues.

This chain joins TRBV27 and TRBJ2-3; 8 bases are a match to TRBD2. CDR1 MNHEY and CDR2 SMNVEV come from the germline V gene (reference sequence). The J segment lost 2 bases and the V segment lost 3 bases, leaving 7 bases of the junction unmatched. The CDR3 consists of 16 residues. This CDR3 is CASSFSLADNTDTQYF. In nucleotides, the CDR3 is TGTGCCAGCAGTTTTTCACTAGCGGATAACACAGATACGCAGTATTTT.

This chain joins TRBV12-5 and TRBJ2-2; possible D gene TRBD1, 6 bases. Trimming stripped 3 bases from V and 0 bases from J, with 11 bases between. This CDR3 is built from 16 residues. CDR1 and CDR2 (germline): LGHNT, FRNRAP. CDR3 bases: TGTGCTAGTGGTTTCTTGGACAGTTCGAACACCGGGGAGCTGTTTTTT. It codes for CASGFLDSSNTGELFF.

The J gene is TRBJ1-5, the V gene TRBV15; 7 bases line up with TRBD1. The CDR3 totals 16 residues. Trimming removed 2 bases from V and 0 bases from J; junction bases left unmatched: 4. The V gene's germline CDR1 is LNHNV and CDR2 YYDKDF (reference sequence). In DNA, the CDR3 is TGTGCCACCAGCAGATCCCGACAGGGTAGCAATCAGCCCCAGCATTTT. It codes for CATSRSRQGSNQPQHF.

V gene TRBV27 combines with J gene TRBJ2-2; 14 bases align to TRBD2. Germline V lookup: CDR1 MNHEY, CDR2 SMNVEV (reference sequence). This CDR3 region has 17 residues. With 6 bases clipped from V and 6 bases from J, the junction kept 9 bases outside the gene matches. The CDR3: CASRTMGLAGAPGELFF. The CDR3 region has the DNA TGTGCCAGCAGGACGATGGGACTAGCGGGAGCCCCCGGGGAGCTGTTTTTT.

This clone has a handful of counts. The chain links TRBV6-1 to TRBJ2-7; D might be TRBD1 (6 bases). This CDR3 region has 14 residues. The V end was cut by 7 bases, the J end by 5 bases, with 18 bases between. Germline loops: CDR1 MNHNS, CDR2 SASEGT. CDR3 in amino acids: CASMGDTYKNEQYF. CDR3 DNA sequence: TGTGCCAGCATGGGGGACACCTACAAGAACGAGCAGTACTTC.

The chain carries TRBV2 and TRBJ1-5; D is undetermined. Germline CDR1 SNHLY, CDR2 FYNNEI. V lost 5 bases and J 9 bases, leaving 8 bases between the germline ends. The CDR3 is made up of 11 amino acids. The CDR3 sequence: CASSIGAPQHF. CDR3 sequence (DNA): TGTGCCAGCAGTATTGGAGCGCCCCAGCATTTT.

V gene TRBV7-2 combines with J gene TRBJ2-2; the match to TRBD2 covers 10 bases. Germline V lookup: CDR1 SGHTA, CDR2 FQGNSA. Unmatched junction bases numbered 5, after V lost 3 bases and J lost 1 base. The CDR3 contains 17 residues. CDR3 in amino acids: CASSFRTSGKNTGELFF. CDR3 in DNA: TGTGCCAGCAGCTTCCGGACTAGCGGAAAGAACACCGGGGAGCTGTTTTTT.

The CDR3 nucleotides are TGCGCCAGCAGCCCGGGAGATGGGGTTTACAATGAGCAGTTCTTC. Its protein is CASSPGDGVYNEQFF. This rearrangement joins TRBV5-1 to TRBJ2-1; D may be TRBD2 (6 bases). CDR3 length: 15 residues. The V end was cut by 4 bases, the J end by 4 bases, with 15 bases between. Germline loops: CDR1 SGHRS, CDR2 YFSETQ.